The entry below describes one T cell receptor (beta chain). The sample originates from a study of blood T cell repertoires in COVID-19. Looking at the study overall: The United States, Italy and Spain supplied acute and convalescent COVID-19 samples. Nucleic acid was either cDNA or gDNA, and it came from T cells, B-cell-depleted T cells, or PBMCs.

Trimming took 1 base from V and 7 from J, leaving 5 bases between them. The CDR3 spans 11 residues. The method was immunoSEQ multiplex PCR; TCRdb's version includes in-frame clones alone and lacks a portion of them. The sample has approximately 260,000 clones; about 88% are singletons. Sequenced sample: peripheral blood. V and J are TRBV12-3 or TRBV12-4 and TRBJ2-7; tentatively, D is TRBD2 (5 bases). The receptor comes from a woman aged 40 to 55 who had recovered from COVID-19. In DNA form, the CDR3 reads TGTGCCAGCAGTTTAGGCGGGGAGCAGTACTTC. Translating it yields CASSLGGEQYF.